Presented here are 19 T cell receptor beta chains from one specimen sequenced in a study of human T cells and chemical hapten exposure. Time point denoted: patch test 3, about 24 weeks after DPC sensitization. Treatment reported: therapeutic diphenylcyclopropenone sensitization with weekly scalp DPC. MiXCR, applied by TCRdb to the RACE reads, yields one record per CDR3 protein. This table holds about 92,000 distinct CDR3 sequences, about a tenth found once. The sequenced sample was whole blood, obtained in connection with sensitization to the hapten diphenylcyclopropenone (DPC). The receptors originated from a woman in her twenties or thirties with alopecia areata. Some clones in this sample may be carry-over from other donors' samples.

This clonotype has ten or more counts. This rearrangement joins TRBV20-1 to TRBJ2-1; D is perhaps TRBD2 (5 bases). Germline V gene sequence: CDR1 DFQATT, CDR2 SNEGSKA (reference sequence). V was trimmed by 3 bases and J by 3 bases, leaving 15 bases between them. The CDR3 loop spans 15 amino acids. Written as DNA, the CDR3 is TGCAGTGCTAGTCTCGGGGAGCTCGACTACAATGAGCAGTTCTTC. It is translated as CSASLGELDYNEQFF.

Remarks on this clonotype: At one end, the junction sequence differs from germline, possibly due to a read error. The gene calls are TRBV9 and TRBJ2-3; D is undetermined. Germline loops: CDR1 SGDLS, CDR2 YYNGEE. The CDR3 is 11 amino acids. CDR3 sequence reads: CASSDTDTLYF. Here the CDR3 DNA reads TGTGCCAGCAGCGATACAGATACGCTGTATTTT.

The chain joins TRBV7-8 to TRBJ1-1; TRBD1 matches 7 bases. CDR1 is SGHVS, CDR2 FQNEAQ, per germline. Trimming removed 3 bases from V and 3 bases from J; junction bases left unmatched: 10. CDR3 length: 16 residues. CDR3 nucleotides: TGTGCCAGCAGCTTTCCCCCCAGGGGGGGGGACACTGAAGCTTTCTTT. Its protein product is CASSFPPRGGDTEAFF.

The J gene is TRBJ2-5, the V gene TRBV5-1, with 7 bases aligning to TRBD1. Trimming took 4 bases from V and 2 from J; bases not matched to a gene: 2. Germline CDR1 is SGHRS and CDR2 is YFSETQ. The CDR3 loop spans 13 amino acids. DNA for the CDR3: TGCGCCAGCAGCAGGGGACAGCAAGAGACCCAGTACTTC. It encodes CASSRGQQETQYF.

The sample holds a few counts of this clonotype. The chain carries TRBV12-3 or TRBV12-4 and TRBJ1-2; the D gene is possibly TRBD1 (6 bases). This CDR3 has 14 amino acids. V was clipped by 2 bases and J by 5 bases, with 12 bases between them. In DNA form, the CDR3 reads TGTGCCAGCAGTTTACAGACAGGAACTTATGGCTACACCTTC. This gives the protein CASSLQTGTYGYTF.

There are many counts of this clonotype. V is TRBV6-5 and J is TRBJ1-1; no clear D gene. V was shortened by 6 bases and J by 6 bases, with 11 bases between the two germline ends. The CDR3 length is 12 residues. Germline lookup yields CDR1 MNHEY and CDR2 SVGAGI. CDR3 coding DNA: TGTGCCAGCAGCTCCCGAGTAGCTGAAGCTTTCTTT. This gives the protein CASSSRVAEAFF.

Many counts were recorded for this clonotype. The chain combines TRBV6-2 or TRBV6-3 with TRBJ2-3; the D gene is possibly TRBD2 (7 bases). Trimming shortened V by 5 bases and J by 3 bases, and 21 bases separated the two germline ends. Germline values: CDR1 MNHEY, CDR2 SVGEGT. The CDR3 is 17 amino acids. CDR3 nucleotides: TGTGCCAGCAGTACCCTCCCGGAGGGGGGGTCGACAGATACGCAGTATTTT. Amino acids: CASSTLPEGGSTDTQYF.

The V and J genes are TRBV28 and TRBJ1-2, with D unclear. The V end lost 2 bases, the J end lost 5 bases, and 9 bases lay between the germline ends. The CDR3 contains 13 residues. Germline V CDR1 and CDR2: MDHEN, SYDVKM. DNA of the CDR3: TGTGCCAGCAGTTTAGGGCCTTTGTATGGCTACACCTTC. Encoded protein: CASSLGPLYGYTF.

The chain uses TRBV28 and TRBJ1-2; D gene ambiguous. The CDR3 is 15 residues long. CDR1 is MDHEN and CDR2 is SYDVKM in the germline V gene. Trimming cost V 6 bases and J 2 bases, with 16 bases left between them. CDR3 in amino acids: CASRQPGRGNYGYTF. The CDR3 DNA reads as TGTGCCAGCAGACAACCAGGACGGGGAAACTATGGCTACACCTTC.

The J gene is TRBJ2-7, the V gene TRBV7-2; D is possibly TRBD1 (6 bases). CDR1 is SGHTA and CDR2 is FQGNSA in the germline V gene. The germline V and J ends were trimmed by 3 bases and 3 bases, with 12 bases remaining between them. The CDR3 covers 14 residues. The CDR3 protein is CASSFMGANYEQYF. The CDR3 DNA sequence: TGTGCCAGCAGCTTCATGGGGGCCAACTACGAGCAGTACTTC.

This clonotype has a handful of counts. The J gene is TRBJ1-5, the V gene TRBV6-6; D unresolved. CDR3 length equals 14 residues. The V gene lost 2 bases and the J gene lost 4 bases, with 9 bases spanning the gap. CDR1 and CDR2 from the germline V gene are MNHNY and SVGAGI (reference sequence). Written as DNA, the CDR3 is TGTGCCAGCAGTTACGTTGGTGAGAATCAGCCCCAGCATTTT. Its protein is CASSYVGENQPQHF.

At least ten counts were recorded for this clonotype. CDR3 in DNA: TGTGCCAGCAGCGCATGGAGCACCGGGGAGCTGTTTTTT. This sequence encodes CASSAWSTGELFF. The V gene is TRBV11-2, the J gene TRBJ2-2; D unclear. This CDR3 is built from 13 residues. Germline-derived CDR1 and CDR2 are SGHAT and FQNNGV. The V end lost 5 bases, the J end lost 4 bases, and 8 bases lay between the germline ends. The whole variable domain, filled in from reference TRBV11-2 and TRBJ2-2, reads EAGVAQSPRYKIIEKRQSVAFWCNPISGHATLYWYQQILGQGPKLLIQFQNNGVVDDSQLPKDRFSAERLKGVDSTLKIQPAKLEDSAVYLCASSAWSTGELFFGEGSRLTVL.

This clonotype was picked up a small number of times. V and J are TRBV19 and TRBJ2-7, with 9 nucleotides matching TRBD1. Trimming took 6 bases from V and 3 from J; bases not matched to a gene: 9. Germline V gene sequence: CDR1 LNHDA, CDR2 SQIVND (reference sequence). CDR3 size: 15 residues. The CDR3 DNA reads as TGTGCCAGTAGCAAGGATGGGACAGGGAACTACGAGCAGTACTTC. This encodes CASSKDGTGNYEQYF. The variable domain in full, with the rest retrieved from reference TRBV19 and TRBJ2-7, is DGGITQSPKYLFRKEGQNVTLSCEQNLNHDAMYWYRQDPGQGLRLIYYSQIVNDFQKGDIAEGYSVSREKKESFPLTVTSAQKNPTAFYLCASSKDGTGNYEQYFGPGTRLTVT.

This clonotype turned up a few times. The CDR3 loop reads CASSLVLAGGTGELFF. The CDR3 bases are TGTGCCAGCAGCTTAGTACTAGCGGGAGGCACCGGGGAGCTGTTTTTT. The chain links TRBV7-2 to TRBJ2-2; 12 bases are shared with TRBD2. The V and J ends lost 1 base and 4 bases, in that order; junction bases with no gene match: 1. This CDR3 spans 16 amino acids. The germline CDR1 and CDR2 sequences are SGHTA and FQGNSA. Full variable domain (missing parts from reference TRBV7-2 and TRBJ2-2): GAGVSQSPSNKVTEKGKDVELRCDPISGHTALYWYRQSLGQGLEFLIYFQGNSAPDKSGLPSDRFSAERTGGSVSTLTIQRTQQEDSAVYLCASSLVLAGGTGELFFGEGSRLTVL.

V is TRBV28 and J is TRBJ2-2, with D possibly being TRBD2 (7 bases). CDR1 is MDHEN, CDR2 SYDVKM, per germline. V lost 4 bases, J lost 3 bases, and 12 bases lay in between. The CDR3 extends over 15 amino acids. The CDR3 nucleotides read TGTGCCAGCAGTTCGGCGGGGGCCGACACCGGGGAGCTGTTTTTT. This encodes CASSSAGADTGELFF.

This clonotype has only a few counts. The chain uses TRBV5-1 and TRBJ2-2; no reliable D call. Germline V lookup: CDR1 SGHRS, CDR2 YFSETQ. Trimming cost V 4 bases and J 0 bases, with 7 bases left between them. CDR3 length: 14 amino acids. Here the CDR3 reads CASSPTTNTGELFF. Written as DNA, the CDR3 is TGCGCCAGCAGCCCTACTACGAACACCGGGGAGCTGTTTTTT. Complete variable domain (other parts from reference TRBV5-1 and TRBJ2-2): KAGVTQTPRYLIKTRGQQVTLSCSPISGHRSVSWYQQTPGQGLQFLFEYFSETQRNKGNFPGRFSGRQFSNSRSEMNVSTLELGDSALYLCASSPTTNTGELFFGEGSRLTVL.

This clonotype was counted at least ten times. The chain recombines TRBV5-5 with TRBJ2-5; D unclear. The CDR3 has 14 residues. Germline V lookup: CDR1 SGHKS, CDR2 YYEKEE (reference sequence). V was shortened by 0 bases and J by 0 bases, with 6 bases between the two germline ends. The CDR3 sequence is CASSLAEYQETQYF. CDR3 coding DNA: TGTGCCAGCAGCTTGGCGGAGTACCAAGAGACCCAGTACTTC.

This sequence joins TRBV2 and TRBJ2-3; 8 bases are shared with TRBD1. Trimming took 7 bases from V and 4 from J; bases not matched to a gene: 7. The CDR3 runs 14 residues. Germline V gene sequence: CDR1 SNHLY, CDR2 FYNNEI. This chain's CDR3 is CASTEGQGPDTQYF. The CDR3 coding sequence is TGTGCCAGCACAGAAGGACAGGGCCCAGATACGCAGTATTTT.

This clonotype was detected a few times. The gene calls are TRBV30 and TRBJ2-2; TRBD1 agrees at 9 bases. J was trimmed by 5 bases and V by 6 bases; bases with no gene match: 10. The length of the CDR3 is 15 residues. Germline V gene data show CDR1 as GTSNPN and CDR2 as SVGIG (reference sequence). CDR3 nucleotide sequence: TGTGCCTGTTCCCTCCGGGACAGGGTAACCGGGGAGCTGTTTTTT. Encoded protein: CACSLRDRVTGELFF.